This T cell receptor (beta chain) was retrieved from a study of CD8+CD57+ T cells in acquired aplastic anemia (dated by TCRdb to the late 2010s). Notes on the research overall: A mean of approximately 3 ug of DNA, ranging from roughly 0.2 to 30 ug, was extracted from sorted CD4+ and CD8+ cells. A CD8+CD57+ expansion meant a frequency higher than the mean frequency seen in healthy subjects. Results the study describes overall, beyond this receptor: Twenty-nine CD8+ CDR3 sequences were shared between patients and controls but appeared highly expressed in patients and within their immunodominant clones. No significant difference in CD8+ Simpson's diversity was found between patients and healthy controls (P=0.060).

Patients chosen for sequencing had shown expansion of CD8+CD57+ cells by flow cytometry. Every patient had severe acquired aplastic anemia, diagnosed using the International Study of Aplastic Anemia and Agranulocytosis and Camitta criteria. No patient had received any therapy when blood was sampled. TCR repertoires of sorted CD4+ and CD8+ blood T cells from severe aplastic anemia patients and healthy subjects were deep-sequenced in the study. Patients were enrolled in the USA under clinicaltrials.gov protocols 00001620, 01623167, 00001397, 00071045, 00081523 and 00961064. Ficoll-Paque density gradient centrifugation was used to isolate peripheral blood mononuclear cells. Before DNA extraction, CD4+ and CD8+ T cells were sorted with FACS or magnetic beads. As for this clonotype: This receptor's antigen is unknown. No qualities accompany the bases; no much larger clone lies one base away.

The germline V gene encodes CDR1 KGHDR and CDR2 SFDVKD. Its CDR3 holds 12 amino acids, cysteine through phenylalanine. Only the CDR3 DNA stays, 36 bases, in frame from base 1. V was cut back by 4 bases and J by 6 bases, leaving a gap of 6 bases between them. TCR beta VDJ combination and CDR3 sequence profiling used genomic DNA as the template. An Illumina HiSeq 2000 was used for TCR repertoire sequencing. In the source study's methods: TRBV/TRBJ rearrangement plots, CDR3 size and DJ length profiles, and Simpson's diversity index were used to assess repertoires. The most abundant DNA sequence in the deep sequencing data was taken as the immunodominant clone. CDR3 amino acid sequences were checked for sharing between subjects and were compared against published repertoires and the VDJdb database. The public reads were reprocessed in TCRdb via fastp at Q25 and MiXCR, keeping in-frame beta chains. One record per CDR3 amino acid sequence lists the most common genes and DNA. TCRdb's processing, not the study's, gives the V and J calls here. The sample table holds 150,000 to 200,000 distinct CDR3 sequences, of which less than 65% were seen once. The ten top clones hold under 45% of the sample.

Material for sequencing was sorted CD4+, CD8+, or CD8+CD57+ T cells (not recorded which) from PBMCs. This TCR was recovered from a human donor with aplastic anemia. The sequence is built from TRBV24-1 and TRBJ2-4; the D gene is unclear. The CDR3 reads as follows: CATSDQRNIQYF. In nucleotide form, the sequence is TGTGCCACCAGTGACCAGAGAAACATTCAGTACTTC.